One and the same sample provided the 26 T cell receptor beta chains below, sequenced in a study of control samples from healthy donors and cancer patients (dated by TCRdb to between 2020 and 2021). To prepare the library, the immunoSEQ multiplex PCR assay was applied. The table was pulled from immuneACCESS by TCRdb, which kept in-frame rearrangements only. Such tables lose some clones; where checked, under half of the loss comes from unresolved V genes, and the rest has no known cause. This sample is represented by around 94,000 clones; more than 85% of them were singletons. Jointly, the top ten make up about 1.5% of the sample. The sequencing sample was made of blood. The receptor set was obtained from a woman aged 25 to 39 in good health.

The DNA of the CDR3 is TGCGCCAGCAGCCAGAGGAACAGGGCGGATCTTGACACTGAAGCTTTCTTT. It encodes CASSQRNRADLDTEAFF. The chain has TRBV4-1 and TRBJ1-1, with a tentative D call TRBD1 (6 bases). Germline lookup yields CDR1 MGHRA and CDR2 YSYEKL. V was pared by 3 bases and J by 3 bases, with 20 bases between. The CDR3 is made up of 17 amino acids.

This clone was seen only once. The chain links TRBV27 to TRBJ1-4; TRBD1 might be the D (5 bases). The CDR3 totals 16 residues. V lost 5 bases to trimming and J lost 10 bases, with 23 bases between them. CDR1 is MNHEY, CDR2 SMNVEV, per germline (reference sequence). The CDR3 nucleotides are TGTGCCAGCAGTCCCGACTTCGGGGCCTCCGACCGAAAACTGTTTTTT. Its protein product is CASSPDFGASDRKLFF.

This chain joins TRBV19 and TRBJ2-7, with TRBD2 matching 10 bases. The V segment lost 3 bases and the J segment 7 bases; nucleotides outside the gene matches: 3. Germline CDR1 and CDR2: LNHDA and SQIVND (reference sequence). The CDR3 extends over 13 amino acids. The CDR3 bases are TGTGCCAGTAGTATGTCTAGCGGGAGTGAGCAGTACTTC. Translated, it gives CASSMSSGSEQYF.

The rearrangement links TRBV12-5 to TRBJ2-1, with 10 bases aligning to TRBD2. Germline values: CDR1 LGHNT, CDR2 FRNRAP. J lost 4 bases, V lost 0 bases, and 9 bases had no gene match. The length of the CDR3 is 18 residues. CDR3 bases: TGTGCTAGTGGTTTGGTAAAGTGGGGAGCGGGAGGGTACAATGAGCAGTTCTTC. It specifies CASGLVKWGAGGYNEQFF.

The V call is TRBV27, the J call TRBJ2-1, with D maybe TRBD2 (7 bases). V was cut by 5 bases and J by 8 bases, with 16 bases left in between. This CDR3 comprises 14 residues. Germline CDR1 is MNHEY and CDR2 is SMNVEV (reference sequence). The CDR3 region is CASSPRGRGDEQFF. The CDR3, as DNA: TGTGCCAGCAGTCCGCGAGGGAGGGGGGATGAGCAGTTCTTC.

The chain combines TRBV2 with TRBJ1-3, with 7 nucleotides matching TRBD1. V shed 11 bases, J shed 1 base, and the junction held 11 bases outside the gene matches. The CDR3 is 15 residues long. The V gene's germline CDR1 is SNHLY and CDR2 FYNNEI. CDR3: CAGGGRASSGNTIYF. CDR3 sequence (DNA): TGTGCCGGAGGGGGCAGGGCCTCTTCTGGAAACACCATATATTTT.

The rearrangement uses TRBV29-1 and TRBJ2-1, with D maybe TRBD2 (5 bases). The CDR3 runs to 13 residues. Germline V CDR1 and CDR2: SQVTM, ANQGSEA. The V end lost 2 bases, the J end lost 3 bases, and 8 bases lay between the germline ends. In nucleotides, the CDR3 is TGCAGCGTTGAAATGGCGGGCTACAATGAGCAGTTCTTC. Translation gives CSVEMAGYNEQFF.

The V gene is TRBV4-1, the J gene TRBJ1-2, with 7 positions matching TRBD1. This CDR3 has 15 amino acids. V shed 2 bases and J 4 bases; nucleotides not matched to a gene: 7. Germline V CDR1 and CDR2: MGHRA, YSYEKL. CDR3 amino acids: CASSQPAGGSYGYTF. CDR3 sequence (DNA): TGCGCCAGCAGCCAACCGGCAGGGGGTAGCTATGGCTACACCTTC.

The V gene is TRBV28, the J gene TRBJ2-3; a possible D gene is TRBD2 (7 bases). Germline lookup yields CDR1 MDHEN and CDR2 SYDVKM. V lost 1 base and J lost 2, with 13 bases in between. CDR3 length equals 16 residues. CDR3 sequence: CASSLSSGGVTDTQYF. In nucleotides, the CDR3 is TGTGCCAGCAGTTTATCGTCGGGGGGCGTCACAGATACGCAGTATTTT.

This clone has just one count. V is TRBV9 and J is TRBJ1-2; maybe TRBD1 (5 bases). The CDR3 has 12 amino acids. V was clipped by 7 bases and J by 3 bases, with 10 bases between them. Per germline, CDR1 SGDLS and CDR2 YYNGEE. CDR3 nucleotide sequence: TGTGCCAGCGCTCAGGGTGACTATGGCTACACCTTC. Translating gives CASAQGDYGYTF.

The chain couples TRBV7-2 to TRBJ2-3; 10 bases are a match to TRBD2. The CDR3 loop spans 16 amino acids. The trim removed 3 bases at V and 6 bases at J, leaving 9 bases unmatched. Germline-derived CDR1 and CDR2 are SGHTA and FQGNSA. The CDR3 region has the DNA TGTGCCAGCAGCTTTAGTAGCGGGGGGCGGGGCGATACGCAGTATTTT. It yields the protein CASSFSSGGRGDTQYF.

CDR3 sequence: CASSQQLSGASYEQYF. DNA of the CDR3: TGTGCCAGCAGTCAACAACTGAGCGGGGCCTCCTACGAGCAGTACTTC. This chain connects TRBV6-2 or TRBV6-3 to TRBJ2-7; 7 bases are a match to TRBD2. The V and J ends lost 5 bases and 0 bases, in that order; junction bases with no gene match: 10. Germline V gene lookup returns CDR1 MNHEY and CDR2 SVGEGT. The CDR3 covers 16 residues.

The CDR3 bases are TGTGCCAGCAGCCGACGAGGGGATGAGCAGTTCTTC. As protein: CASSRRGDEQFF. V usage is TRBV6-2 or TRBV6-3 and J usage is TRBJ2-1; D is possibly TRBD1 or TRBD2 (5 bases each). Trimming removed 6 bases from V and 8 bases from J, with 11 bases in between. Germline V lookup: CDR1 MNHEY, CDR2 SVGEGT. The CDR3 extends over 12 amino acids.

The chain carries TRBV5-5 and TRBJ1-3; D ambiguous. The V and J ends lost 0 bases and 2 bases respectively, with 12 bases between them. This CDR3 contains 16 residues. Germline CDR1 reads SGHKS; CDR2 reads YYEKEE (reference sequence). The CDR3 DNA follows: TGTGCCAGCAGCTTGGTGTTTTTAAGTACTGGAAACACCATATATTTT. Translating it yields CASSLVFLSTGNTIYF.

This clone occurred once. The chain has TRBV11-2 and TRBJ1-6; the match to TRBD1 covers 7 bases. V shed 0 bases, J shed 10 bases, and the junction held 12 bases outside the gene matches. The CDR3 loop spans 17 amino acids. The germline V gene encodes CDR1 SGHAT and CDR2 FQNNGV. Here the CDR3 DNA reads TGTGCCAGCAGCTTAGATCCTCCGGGTCAGGGGGAATCACCCCTCCACTTT. It encodes CASSLDPPGQGESPLHF.

The chain uses TRBV3-1 (or the pseudogene TRBV3-2) and TRBJ1-1; D might be TRBD1 (6 bases). V lost 5 bases, J lost 5 bases, and 18 bases lay in between. The germline gives CDR1 LGHDT, CDR2 YNNKEL (reference sequence). This CDR3 spans 15 amino acids. The CDR3 coding sequence is TGTGCCAGCAGCGATCGGACAGCACGAGGGACTGAAGCTTTCTTT. Translation gives CASSDRTARGTEAFF.

V is TRBV2 and J is TRBJ1-1; D is unresolved. The CDR3 is 12 amino acids. Germline values: CDR1 SNHLY, CDR2 FYNNEI. V lost 8 bases and J lost 6, with 13 bases in between. The CDR3 coding sequence is TGTGCCAGCGGAGAAGGGTGGGCTGAAGCTTTCTTT. Translated, it gives CASGEGWAEAFF. The full variable domain, its missing parts supplied by reference TRBV2 and TRBJ1-1, is EPEVTQTPSHQVTQMGQEVILRCVPISNHLYFYWYRQILGQKVEFLVSFYNNEISEKSEIFDDQFSVERPDGSNFTLKIRSTKLEDSAMYFCASGEGWAEAFFGQGTRLTVV.

The chain combines TRBV9 with TRBJ1-2, with 7 nucleotides matching TRBD1. V gave up 4 bases and J gave up 1 base; unmatched junction bases: 7. Germline CDR1 is SGDLS and CDR2 is YYNGEE. The CDR3 covers 15 residues. The CDR3 DNA reads TGTGCCAGCAGCCCTTGGGGACAGAATAACTATGGCTACACCTTC. This codes for CASSPWGQNNYGYTF. Variable domain in full (rest from reference TRBV9 and TRBJ1-2): DSGVTQTPKHLITATGQRVTLRCSPRSGDLSVYWYQQSLDQGLQFLIQYYNGEERAKGNILERFSAQQFPDLHSELNLSSLELGDSALYFCASSPWGQNNYGYTFGSGTRLTVV.

The rearrangement uses TRBV19 and TRBJ1-1; D is perhaps TRBD1 (5 bases). This CDR3 spans 16 amino acids. Trimming left V 1 base short and J 0 bases short, with 12 bases between. Looked up from germline, CDR1 is LNHDA and CDR2 is SQIVND (reference sequence). This CDR3 reads CASSIAGLPMNTEAFF. The CDR3 DNA reads TGTGCCAGTAGTATAGCGGGACTTCCGATGAACACTGAAGCTTTCTTT.

J is TRBJ1-1 and V is TRBV19; TRBD1 agrees at 7 bases. The germline CDR1 and CDR2 sequences are LNHDA and SQIVND (reference sequence). The CDR3 has 13 residues. Trimming took 7 bases from V and 0 from J; bases not matched to a gene: 2. As DNA, the CDR3 is TGTGCCAGTAACAGGGGTATGAACACTGAAGCTTTCTTT. Translated, it gives CASNRGMNTEAFF.

The rearrangement links TRBV12-3 or TRBV12-4 to TRBJ1-2, with a possible D match to TRBD1 (6 bases). This CDR3 comprises 13 residues. Trimming left V 5 bases short and J 10 bases short, with 17 bases between. CDR3 residues: CASSTHRVFHYTF. CDR3 DNA: TGTGCCAGCAGTACACACAGGGTGTTTCACTACACCTTC.

This clone was observed a handful of times. V is TRBV14 and J is TRBJ1-5; the D gene is possibly TRBD1 (6 bases). The germline V gene encodes CDR1 SGHDN and CDR2 FVKESK. This CDR3 spans 16 amino acids. V gave up 2 bases and J gave up 0 bases, with 11 bases separating them. CDR3 sequence reads: CASSQYRAYSNQPQHF. CDR3 in DNA: TGTGCCAGCAGCCAATACAGGGCCTATAGCAATCAGCCCCAGCATTTT. The variable domain in full, with the rest retrieved from reference TRBV14 and TRBJ1-5, is EAGVTQFPSHSVIEKGQTVTLRCDPISGHDNLYWYRRVMGKEIKFLLHFVKESKQDESGMPNNRFLAERTGGTYSTLKVQPAELEDSGVYFCASSQYRAYSNQPQHFGDGTRLSIL.

This chain links TRBV6-5 with TRBJ2-3; perhaps TRBD2 as D (5 bases). This CDR3 contains 14 residues. Trimming left V 10 bases short and J 0 bases short, with 14 bases between. Germline V gene sequence: CDR1 MNHEY, CDR2 SVGAGI. CDR3 sequence: CATLALYSTDTQYF. The CDR3 coding sequence is TGTGCCACTCTAGCCCTCTACAGCACAGATACGCAGTATTTT.

This clone was seen only a few times. The rearrangement uses TRBV10-1 and TRBJ2-7; D call uncertain. The germline gives CDR1 WNHNN, CDR2 SYGVQD (reference sequence). Trimming shortened V by 5 bases and J by 4 bases, and 9 bases separated the two germline ends. The CDR3 is made up of 12 amino acids. This CDR3 is CASSNGPYEQYF. In nucleotides, the CDR3 is TGCGCCAGCAGTAATGGACCTTACGAGCAGTACTTC.

The chain links TRBV19 to TRBJ2-7; 7 bases are shared with TRBD1. The CDR3 sequence is 13 residues long. V was clipped by 7 bases and J by 4 bases; unmatched bases: 7. CDR1 is LNHDA, CDR2 SQIVND, per germline (reference sequence). The CDR3 region has the DNA TGTGCCAGTAACGCGACAGGGCCGTACGAGCAGTACTTC. Its protein is CASNATGPYEQYF.

The V gene is TRBV14, the J gene TRBJ2-6, with unresolved D. V dropped 4 bases and J dropped 0 bases, with 19 bases sitting between them. CDR3 size: 19 residues. CDR1 is SGHDN, CDR2 FVKESK, per germline. The DNA for the CDR3 is TGTGCCAGCAGCCCACCAGACGCGTATTCACTCTCTGGGGCCAACGTCCTGACTTTC. As protein: CASSPPDAYSLSGANVLTF. The full variable domain, in which reference TRBV14 and TRBJ2-6 provide the parts outside the CDR3, is EAGVTQFPSHSVIEKGQTVTLRCDPISGHDNLYWYRRVMGKEIKFLLHFVKESKQDESGMPNNRFLAERTGGTYSTLKVQPAELEDSGVYFCASSPPDAYSLSGANVLTFGAGSRLTVL.